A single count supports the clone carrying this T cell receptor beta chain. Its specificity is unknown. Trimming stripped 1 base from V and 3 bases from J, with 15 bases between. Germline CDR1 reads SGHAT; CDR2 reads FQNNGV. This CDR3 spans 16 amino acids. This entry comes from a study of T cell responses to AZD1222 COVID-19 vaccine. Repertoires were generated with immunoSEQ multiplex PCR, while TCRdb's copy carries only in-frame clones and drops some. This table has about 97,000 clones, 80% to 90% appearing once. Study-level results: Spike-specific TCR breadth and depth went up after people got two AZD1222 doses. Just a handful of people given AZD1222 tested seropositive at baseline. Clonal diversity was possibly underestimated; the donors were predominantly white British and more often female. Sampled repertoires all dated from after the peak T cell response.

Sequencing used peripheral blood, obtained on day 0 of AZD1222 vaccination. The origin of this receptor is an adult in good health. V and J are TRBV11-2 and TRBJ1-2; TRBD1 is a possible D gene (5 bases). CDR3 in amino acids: CASSLAQGVYDYGYTF. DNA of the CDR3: TGTGCCAGCAGCTTAGCTCAGGGAGTTTACGACTATGGCTACACCTTC.